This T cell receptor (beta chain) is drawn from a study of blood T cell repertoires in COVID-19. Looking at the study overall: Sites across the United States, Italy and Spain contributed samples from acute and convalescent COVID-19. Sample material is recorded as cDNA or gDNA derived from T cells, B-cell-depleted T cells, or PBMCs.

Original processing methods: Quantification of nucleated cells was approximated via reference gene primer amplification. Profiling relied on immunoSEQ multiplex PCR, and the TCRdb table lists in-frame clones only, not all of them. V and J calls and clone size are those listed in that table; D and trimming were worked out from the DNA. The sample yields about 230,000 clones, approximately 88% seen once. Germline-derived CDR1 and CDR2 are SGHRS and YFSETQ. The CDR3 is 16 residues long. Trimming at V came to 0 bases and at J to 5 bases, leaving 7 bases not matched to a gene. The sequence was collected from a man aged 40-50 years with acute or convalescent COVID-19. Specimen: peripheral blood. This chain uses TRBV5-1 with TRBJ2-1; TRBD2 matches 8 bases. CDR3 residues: CASSLGAGGLNNEQFF. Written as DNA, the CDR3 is TGCGCCAGCAGCTTGGGCGCGGGAGGCCTCAACAATGAGCAGTTCTTC.